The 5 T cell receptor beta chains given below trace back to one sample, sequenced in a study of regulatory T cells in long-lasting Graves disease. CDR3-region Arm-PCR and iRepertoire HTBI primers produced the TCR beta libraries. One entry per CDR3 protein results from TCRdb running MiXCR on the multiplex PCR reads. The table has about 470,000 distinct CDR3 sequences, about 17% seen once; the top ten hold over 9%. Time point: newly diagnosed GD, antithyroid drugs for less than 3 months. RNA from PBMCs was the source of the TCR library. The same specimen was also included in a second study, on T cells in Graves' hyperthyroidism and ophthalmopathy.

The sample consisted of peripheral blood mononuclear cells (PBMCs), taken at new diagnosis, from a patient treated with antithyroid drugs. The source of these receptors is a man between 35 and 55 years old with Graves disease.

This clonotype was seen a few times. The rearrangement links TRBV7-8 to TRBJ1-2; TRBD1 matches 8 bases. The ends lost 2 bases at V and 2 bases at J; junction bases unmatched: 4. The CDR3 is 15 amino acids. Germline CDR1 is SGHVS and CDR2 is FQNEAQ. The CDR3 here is CASSLNRGMNYGYTF. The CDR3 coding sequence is TGTGCCAGCAGCTTAAACAGGGGGATGAACTATGGCTACACCTTC.

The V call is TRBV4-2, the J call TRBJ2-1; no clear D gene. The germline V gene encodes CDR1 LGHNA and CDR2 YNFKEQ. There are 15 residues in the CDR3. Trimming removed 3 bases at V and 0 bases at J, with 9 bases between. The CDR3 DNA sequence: TGTGCCAGCAGCCAGTCAATGAGCTCCTACAATGAGCAGTTCTTC. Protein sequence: CASSQSMSSYNEQFF.

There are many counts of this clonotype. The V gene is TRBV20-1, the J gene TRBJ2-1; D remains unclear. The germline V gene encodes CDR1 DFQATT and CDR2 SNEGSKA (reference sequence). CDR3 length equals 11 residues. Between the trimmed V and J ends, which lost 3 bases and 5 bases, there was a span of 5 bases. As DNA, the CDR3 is TGCAGTGCTAGGTCCGACAATGAGCAGTTCTTC. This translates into CSARSDNEQFF.

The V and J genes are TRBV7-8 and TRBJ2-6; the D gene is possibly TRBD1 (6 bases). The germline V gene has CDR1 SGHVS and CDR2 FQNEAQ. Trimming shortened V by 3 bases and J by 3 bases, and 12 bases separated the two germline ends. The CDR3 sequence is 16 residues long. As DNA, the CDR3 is TGTGCCAGCAGCTTGTCCCAGGGGCTTGGGGCCAACGTCCTGACTTTC. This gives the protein CASSLSQGLGANVLTF.

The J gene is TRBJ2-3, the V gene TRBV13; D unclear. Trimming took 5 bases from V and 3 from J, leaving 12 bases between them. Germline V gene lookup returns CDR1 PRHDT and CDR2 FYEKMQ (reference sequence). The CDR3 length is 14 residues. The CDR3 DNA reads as TGTGCCAGCAGCCCACTGGATTTAACAGATACGCAGTATTTT. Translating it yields CASSPLDLTDTQYF. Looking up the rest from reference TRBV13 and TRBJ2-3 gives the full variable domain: AAGVIQSPRHLIKEKRETATLKCYPIPRHDTVYWYQQGPGQDPQFLISFYEKMQSDKGSIPDRFSAQQFSDYHSELNMSSLELGDSALYFCASSPLDLTDTQYFGPGTRLTVL.